The TCR beta chain under discussion was sequenced for a study of T cells in Graves' hyperthyroidism and ophthalmopathy. This clonotype was seen many times. Its antigen is not known. Using RNA transcripts as the source, TCR beta CDR3 regions were amplified. The TCR CDR3 was amplified in a first-round RT-PCR using the HTBI primer set. MiXCR, run by TCRdb on the multiplex PCR reads, gives a single entry per CDR3 protein. The sample lists about 370,000 distinct CDR3 sequences; 12% to 15% were seen once. Exclusion of patients followed from uncontrolled infection, other autoimmune disease, pregnancy or lactation. Every diagnosis used clinical symptoms, serum thyroxine and TRAb, thyroid ultrasound and orbital computed tomography. The study's findings and limits: Within blood appeared most thyroid clonotypes that had expanded above 0.001.

The sequenced material came from blood. This sequence originates from a woman aged 55-69 years with Graves' ophthalmopathy.

CDR3: CASSSPGAYQETQYF. For the CDR3, the DNA is TGTGCCAGCAGTTCGCCGGGGGCGTACCAAGAGACCCAGTACTTC. This chain links TRBV28 with TRBJ2-5; D is possibly TRBD1 or TRBD2 (6 bases each). Germline V lookup: CDR1 MDHEN, CDR2 SYDVKM. The V end lost 4 bases, the J end lost 0 bases, and 12 bases lay between the germline ends. The CDR3 runs 15 residues.